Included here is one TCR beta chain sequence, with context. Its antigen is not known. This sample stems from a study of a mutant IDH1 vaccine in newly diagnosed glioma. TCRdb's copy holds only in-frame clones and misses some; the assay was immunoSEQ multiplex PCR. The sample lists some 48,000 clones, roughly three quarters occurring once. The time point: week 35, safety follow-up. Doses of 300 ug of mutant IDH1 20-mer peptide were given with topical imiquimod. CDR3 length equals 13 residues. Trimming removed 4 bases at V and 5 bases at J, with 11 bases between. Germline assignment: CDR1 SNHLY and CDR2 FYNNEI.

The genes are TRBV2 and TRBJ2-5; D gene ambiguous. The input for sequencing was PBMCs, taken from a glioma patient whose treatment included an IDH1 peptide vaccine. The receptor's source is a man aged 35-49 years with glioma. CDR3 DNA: TGTGCCAGCAGTGGTGAGTTGGAGGAGACCCAGTACTTC. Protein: CASSGELEETQYF.